This T cell receptor (beta chain) was found in a study of tumor-infiltrating lymphocytes in primary liver carcinoma. As for the study in general: Productive TCRbeta read counts per sample ran from roughly 3.5 to 7.1 million and were similar across tissue types. General study points: Lesser overlap characterized tumor-adjacent and tumor-blood pairs relative to tumor region pairs. Tumors and blood were compared for top-250-clone fraction, and tumors had the significantly higher value (p = 0.039).

Each 20-30 mg portion of unsorted bulk tissue served as the source for co-extraction of RNA and DNA. TCR beta cDNA was prepared out of around 460 ng total RNA by means of a constant-region primer. Modified slightly, ARM-PCR produced TCR beta libraries over three nested multiplex PCR rounds. Researchers ran the first two PCR rounds for approximately 10 cycles each with TRBV1-TRBV30 forward primers and a C-beta reverse primer. TCRdb reprocessed the multiplex PCR reads via MiXCR and lists one record per CDR3 protein. This sample has 90,000 to 150,000 distinct CDR3 sequences; less than 75% occur once, and the top ten carry about 8%. Looked up from germline, CDR1 is MNHNS and CDR2 is SASEGT. The CDR3 runs 14 residues. About this clonotype: Its specificity is not known.

The J gene is TRBJ2-3, the V gene TRBV6-1; D tentatively reads TRBD1 or TRBD2 (5 bases each). The sequence was obtained from an older woman with primary liver carcinoma and hepatitis B virus infection. The specimen was tumor-adjacent normal liver tissue. The CDR3 region is CPSSEAGDRDTQYF. The CDR3 DNA follows: TGTCCTAGCAGTGAAGCCGGAGACAGAGATACGCAGTATTTT.